Listed here are 14 T cell receptor beta chains from one sample, sequenced in a study of shared clonotypes between healthy human individuals. Sequencing was performed with immunoSEQ multiplex PCR; in TCRdb, only in-frame clones are kept and a portion is missing. Of hundreds of thousands of clones listed, around four fifths are singletons. Input material: memory CD4+ T cells sorted from blood. Subset specified: CD45RA-negative fraction. The receptors come from a woman under 40 in good health.

V usage is TRBV2 and J usage is TRBJ2-2, with 7 bases aligning to TRBD1. The V and J ends lost 5 bases and 3 bases, in that order; junction bases with no gene match: 3. Germline assignment: CDR1 SNHLY and CDR2 FYNNEI. The length of the CDR3 is 14 residues. The CDR3 loop reads CASSRQGDTGELFF. CDR3 DNA sequence: TGTGCCAGCAGTCGACAGGGAGACACCGGGGAGCTGTTTTTT.

This clone was observed a handful of times. The V gene is TRBV6-5, the J gene TRBJ1-1; TRBD1 aligns across 7 bases. V dropped 6 bases and J dropped 1; count of bases not matched to a gene: 5. Germline V gene lookup returns CDR1 MNHEY and CDR2 SVGAGI. CDR3 length: 14 amino acids. For the CDR3, the DNA is TGTGCCAGCAGCAACAGGGGATGGAACACTGAAGCTTTCTTT. It codes for CASSNRGWNTEAFF.

The rearrangement uses TRBV11-2 and TRBJ2-1; tentative D call: TRBD2 (5 bases). Germline V gene data show CDR1 as SGHAT and CDR2 as FQNNGV. Trimming shortened V by 3 bases and J by 0 bases, and 15 bases separated the two germline ends. The CDR3 has 17 residues. The CDR3 sequence is CASSFRSGPSSYNEQFF. CDR3 in DNA: TGTGCCAGCAGCTTCAGGAGCGGACCCAGCTCCTACAATGAGCAGTTCTTC.

The table lists this clone with a few counts. The chain carries TRBV19 and TRBJ1-1; 9 bases fit TRBD1. The CDR3 contains 16 residues. Trimming took 7 bases from V and 12 from J; bases not matched to a gene: 21. Germline CDR1 and CDR2: LNHDA and SQIVND (reference sequence). The CDR3 region has the DNA TGTGCCAGTACTAGGCGGACAGGGGATGGGTTGGCCTTGACTTTCTTT. Residues: CASTRRTGDGLALTFF.

This clone showed up just once. The rearrangement uses TRBV25-1 and TRBJ2-1; 7 positions agree with TRBD2. After removal of 4 bases from V and 4 bases from J, the junction contained 7 bases not matched to a gene. The germline CDR1 and CDR2 sequences are MGHDK and SYGVNS. This CDR3 has 15 residues. The CDR3 nucleotides are TGTGCCAGCAGTGGTACGGCGGGAGTTTACAATGAGCAGTTCTTC. Its translation: CASSGTAGVYNEQFF. The whole variable domain, filled in from reference TRBV25-1 and TRBJ2-1, reads EADIYQTPRYLVIGTGKKITLECSQTMGHDKMYWYQQDPGMELHLIHYSYGVNSTEKGDLSSESTVSRIRTEHFPLTLESARPSHTSQYLCASSGTAGVYNEQFFGPGTRLTVL.

The chain employs TRBV11-2 and TRBJ2-1; 8 bases match TRBD2. Germline V CDR1 and CDR2: SGHAT, FQNNGV. This CDR3 is 15 amino acids long. The junction had 3 bases not matched to a gene; V was cut back by 1 base and J by 4 bases. CDR3 sequence: CASSLGAGVYNEQFF. The CDR3, as DNA: TGTGCCAGCAGCTTAGGAGCGGGAGTTTACAATGAGCAGTTCTTC.

The J gene is TRBJ1-1, the V gene TRBV6-4, with 9 bases lining up with TRBD1. The CDR3 is 14 residues long. CDR1 MRHNA and CDR2 SNTAGT come from the germline V gene. The V gene end was trimmed by 5 bases and the J gene end by 5 bases; junction bases not matched to a gene: 6. The CDR3: CASSRDRGGTEAFF. Written as DNA, the CDR3 is TGTGCCAGCAGTAGAGACAGGGGGGGGACTGAAGCTTTCTTT.

The count of this clone is one. CDR3 loop: CASKEVGLGSYNEQFF. The CDR3 DNA reads TGTGCCTCGAAAGAGGTGGGACTAGGTTCCTACAATGAGCAGTTCTTC. The chain employs TRBV19 and TRBJ2-1; 8 nucleotides line up with TRBD2. The ends lost 11 bases at V and 1 base at J; junction bases unmatched: 13. This CDR3 has 16 residues. CDR1 LNHDA and CDR2 SQIVND come from the germline V gene (reference sequence).

V and J are TRBV5-1 and TRBJ2-5; perhaps TRBD2 as D (5 bases). The CDR3 has 15 amino acids. Germline V CDR1 and CDR2: SGHRS, YFSETQ. The germline V and J ends were trimmed by 0 bases and 5 bases, with 14 bases remaining between them. The chain's CDR3 is CASSLAGITAETQYF. As DNA, the CDR3 is TGCGCCAGCAGCTTGGCGGGGATTACGGCGGAGACCCAGTACTTC.

A single count supports this clone. The V and J genes are TRBV6-1 and TRBJ2-1; TRBD2 matches 7 bases. This CDR3 region has 15 residues. V gave up 8 bases and J gave up 5 bases; unmatched junction bases: 12. Germline values: CDR1 MNHNS, CDR2 SASEGT. In nucleotides, the CDR3 is TGTGCCAGCCGTAGTGGCGGGAGCGGCAACAATGAGCAGTTCTTC. Its protein product is CASRSGGSGNNEQFF.

This clone was counted at least ten times. Other DNA sequences from this sample encode an identical CDR3 as well. This chain joins TRBV5-1 and TRBJ2-1; no clear D. The CDR3 is made up of 15 amino acids. Trimming removed 0 bases at V and 0 bases at J, with 7 bases between. Germline CDR1 SGHRS, CDR2 YFSETQ. CDR3 residues: CASSLDSSSYNEQFF. CDR3 sequence (DNA): TGCGCCAGCAGCTTGGACAGCAGCTCCTACAATGAGCAGTTCTTC.

The chain couples TRBV28 to TRBJ1-4; D gene ambiguous. Germline lookup yields CDR1 MDHEN and CDR2 SYDVKM. V was trimmed by 8 bases and J by 7 bases, leaving 5 bases between them. This CDR3 spans 10 amino acids. In DNA, the CDR3 is TGTGCCAGCGCGCGTGAAAAACTGTTTTTT. Translated: CASAREKLFF.

This chain joins TRBV29-1 and TRBJ2-1; D may be TRBD1 or TRBD2 (6 bases each). Germline CDR1 and CDR2: SQVTM and ANQGSEA. V was shortened by 6 bases and J by 13 bases, with 19 bases between the two germline ends. This CDR3 contains 12 residues. In DNA, the CDR3 is TGCAGCGTGGGGTCAGGGGACTCACCACAGTTCTTC. Its protein is CSVGSGDSPQFF.

J is TRBJ2-2 and V is TRBV6-5, with D maybe TRBD2 (5 bases). The germline V gene encodes CDR1 MNHEY and CDR2 SVGAGI. V was cut by 5 bases and J by 0 bases, with 10 bases left in between. There are 15 residues in the CDR3. The CDR3, as DNA: TGTGCCAGCAGTCCGGACTCGCCGAACACCGGGGAGCTGTTTTTT. This encodes CASSPDSPNTGELFF.